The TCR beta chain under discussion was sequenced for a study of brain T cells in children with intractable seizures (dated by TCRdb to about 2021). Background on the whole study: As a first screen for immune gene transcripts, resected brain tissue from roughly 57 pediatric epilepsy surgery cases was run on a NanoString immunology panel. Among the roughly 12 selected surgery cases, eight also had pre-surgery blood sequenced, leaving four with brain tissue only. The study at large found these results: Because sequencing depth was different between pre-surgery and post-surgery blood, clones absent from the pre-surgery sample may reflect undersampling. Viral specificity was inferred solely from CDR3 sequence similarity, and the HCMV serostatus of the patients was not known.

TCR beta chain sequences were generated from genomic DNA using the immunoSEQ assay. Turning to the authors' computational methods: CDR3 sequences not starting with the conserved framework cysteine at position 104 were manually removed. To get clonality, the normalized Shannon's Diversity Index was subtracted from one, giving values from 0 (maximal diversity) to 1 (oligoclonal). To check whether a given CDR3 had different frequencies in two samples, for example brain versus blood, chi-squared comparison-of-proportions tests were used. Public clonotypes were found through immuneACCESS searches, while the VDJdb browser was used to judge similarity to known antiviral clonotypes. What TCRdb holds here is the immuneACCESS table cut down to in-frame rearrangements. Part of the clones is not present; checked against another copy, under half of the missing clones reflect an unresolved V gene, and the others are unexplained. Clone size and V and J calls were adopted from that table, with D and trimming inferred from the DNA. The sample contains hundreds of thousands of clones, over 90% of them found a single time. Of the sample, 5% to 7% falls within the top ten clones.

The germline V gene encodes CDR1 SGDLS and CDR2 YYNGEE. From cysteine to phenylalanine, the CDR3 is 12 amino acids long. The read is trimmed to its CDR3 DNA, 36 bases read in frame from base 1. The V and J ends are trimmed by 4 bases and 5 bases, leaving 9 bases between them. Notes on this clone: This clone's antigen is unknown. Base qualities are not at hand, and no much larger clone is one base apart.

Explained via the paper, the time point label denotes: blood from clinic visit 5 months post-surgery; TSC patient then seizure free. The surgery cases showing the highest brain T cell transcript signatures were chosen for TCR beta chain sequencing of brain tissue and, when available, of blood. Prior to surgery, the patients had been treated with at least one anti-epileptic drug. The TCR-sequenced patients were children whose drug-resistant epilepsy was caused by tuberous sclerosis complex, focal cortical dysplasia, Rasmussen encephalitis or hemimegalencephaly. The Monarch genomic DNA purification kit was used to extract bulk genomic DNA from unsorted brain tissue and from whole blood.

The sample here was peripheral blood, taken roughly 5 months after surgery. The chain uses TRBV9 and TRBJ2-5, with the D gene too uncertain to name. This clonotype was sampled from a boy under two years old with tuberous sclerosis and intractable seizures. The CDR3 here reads CASSPPGETQYF. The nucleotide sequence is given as TGTGCCAGCAGCCCGCCCGGTGAGACCCAGTACTTC. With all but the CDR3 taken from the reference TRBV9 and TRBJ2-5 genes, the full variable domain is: DSGVTQTPKHLITATGQRVTLRCSPRSGDLSVYWYQQSLDQGLQFLIQYYNGEERAKGNILERFSAQQFPDLHSELNLSSLELGDSALYFCASSPPGETQYFGPGTRLLVL.